A selection of T cell receptor beta chains follows, all from one sample in a study of blood T cell repertoires in COVID-19. Clones were read by immunoSEQ multiplex PCR, and TCRdb kept only the in-frame ones, dropping some. The sample records about 73,000 clones, about 84% being singletons. Specimen: peripheral blood. Source of these receptors: a woman between 55 and 75 years old with acute or convalescent COVID-19. Both conserved end residues are part of each CDR3. D genes are given only for firm matches. Expanded clones get a size class; other rows say once, few or many, or leave the size out.

CASSVGQGNEQYF | TGCGCCAGCAGCGTGGGACAGGGTAACGAGCAGTACTTC | TRBD1 | TRBJ2-7 | TRBV5-1 | . | 13
CASSFAEGVNTEAFF | TGTGCCAGCAGTTTCGCCGAAGGGGTTAACACTGAAGCTTTCTTT | . | TRBJ1-1 | TRBV6-5 | once | 15
CASSQPIPPGQGGGKNIQYF | TGCGCCAGCAGTCAACCCATCCCTCCGGGACAGGGGGGTGGCAAAAACATTCAGTACTTC | TRBD1 | TRBJ2-4 | TRBV23-1 | . | 20
CASSLASELQPQHF | TGTGCCAGCTCACTTGCCTCCGAACTTCAGCCCCAGCATTTT | . | TRBJ1-5 | TRBV18 | . | 14
CASGRTGIEDTQYF | TGCGCCAGCGGGAGGACGGGTATAGAAGATACGCAGTATTTT | . | TRBJ2-3 | TRBV5-1 | few | 14
CASRRDRHHYGYTF | TGTGCCAGCAGGAGGGACAGGCATCACTATGGCTACACCTTC | TRBD1 | TRBJ1-2 | TRBV13 | few | 14
CASSSTGGVVQPQHF | TGTGCCAGCAGCTCGACGGGCGGGGTAGTTCAGCCCCAGCATTTT | . | TRBJ1-5 | TRBV7-8 | . | 15
CASSLFAKPMGNQPQHF | TGTGCCAGCAGTTTGTTCGCGAAGCCCATGGGCAATCAGCCCCAGCATTTT | . | TRBJ1-5 | TRBV27 | . | 17
CASSQGFGRDYGYTF | TGTGCCAGCAGCCAAGGATTTGGCAGGGACTATGGCTACACCTTC | . | TRBJ1-2 | TRBV14 | . | 15
CASSLRLWAGGLNEQFF | TGTGCCAGCAGCTTACGACTATGGGCGGGAGGGCTCAATGAGCAGTTCTTC | TRBD2 | TRBJ2-1 | TRBV7-6 | . | 17
CASSVYGGRQRRESNYGYTF | TGTGCCAGCAGCGTTTACGGGGGGCGACAGCGGCGGGAATCTAACTATGGCTACACCTTC | . | TRBJ1-2 | TRBV7-8 | . | 20
CASRVAGGVDTQYF | TGCGCCAGCAGAGTAGCGGGAGGGGTCGATACGCAGTATTTT | TRBD2 | TRBJ2-3 | TRBV5-1 | . | 14
CASSQAFFTGPNSPLHF | TGCGCCAGCAGCCAAGCTTTTTTCACAGGGCCGAATTCACCCCTCCACTTT | . | TRBJ1-6 | TRBV4-1 | few | 17
CASSQQAYNEQFF | TGTGCCAGCAGCCAACAGGCCTACAATGAGCAGTTCTTC | . | TRBJ2-1 | TRBV14 | . | 13
CASSIDRDRYNQPQHF | TGTGCCAGTAGTATCGACCGGGACAGGTACAATCAGCCCCAGCATTTT | TRBD1 | TRBJ1-5 | TRBV19 | once | 16
CASSLRQSSYNSPLHF | TGTGCCAGCAGCTTAAGACAGAGCTCCTATAATTCACCCCTCCACTTT | . | TRBJ1-6 | TRBV13 | . | 16
CASTRQGVLQPQHF | TGTGCCAGCACCCGACAGGGGGTGCTTCAGCCCCAGCATTTT | TRBD1 | TRBJ1-5 | TRBV2 | few | 14
CASSPPGQGPSYEQYF | TGTGCCAGCAGCCCTCCGGGACAGGGACCATCCTACGAGCAGTACTTC | TRBD1 | TRBJ2-7 | TRBV3-1/TRBV3-2 | . | 16
CAWSVGALNQPQHF | TGTGCCTGGAGTGTAGGAGCCTTGAATCAGCCCCAGCATTTT | . | TRBJ1-5 | TRBV30 | . | 14
CASSKGGGASYNSPLHF | TGTGCCAGTAGTAAAGGTGGAGGGGCCTCCTATAATTCACCCCTCCACTTT | . | TRBJ1-6 | TRBV19 | . | 17
CSLMVQGWINQPQHF | TGCAGTTTGATGGTCCAGGGATGGATAAATCAGCCCCAGCATTTT | . | TRBJ1-5 | TRBV29-1 | few | 15
CASSVGGQGAGGYTF | TGTGCCAGCAGCGTAGGAGGGCAGGGGGCAGGTGGCTACACCTTC | TRBD1 | TRBJ1-2 | TRBV9 | . | 15
CASSFRGGNEQFF | TGTGCCAGCAGCTTTCGGGGGGGGAATGAGCAGTTCTTC | TRBD2 | TRBJ2-1 | TRBV7-2 | . | 13
CASSSLVRQGEQFF | TGTGCCAGCAGCTCCCTAGTAAGACAGGGGGAGCAGTTCTTC | TRBD1 | TRBJ2-1 | TRBV7-3 | . | 14
CASRYSTGTPPYF | TGTGCCAGCAGATATTCAACCGGGACACCTCCATACTTC | . | TRBJ2-7 | TRBV12-3/TRBV12-4 | few | 13
CASSENRGSYNSPLHF | TGTGCCAGCAGCGAAAACAGGGGTTCCTATAATTCACCCCTCCACTTT | TRBD1 | TRBJ1-6 | TRBV4-2 | few | 16
CASRQGDLSGNTIYF | TGTGCCAGCAGACAGGGGGACCTCTCTGGAAACACCATATATTTT | TRBD1 | TRBJ1-3 | TRBV28 | . | 15
CASRLDRVGGNTIYF | TGTGCCAGCAGATTGGACAGGGTGGGTGGAAACACCATATATTTT | TRBD1 | TRBJ1-3 | TRBV6-5 | . | 15
CASSADSGNTIYF | TGTGCCAGCAGTGCAGACTCTGGAAACACCATATATTTT | . | TRBJ1-3 | TRBV2 | once | 13
CASSLRTGTSRNNEQFF | TGTGCCAGCAGCCTCCGGACAGGGACATCACGAAACAATGAGCAGTTCTTC | TRBD1 | TRBJ2-1 | TRBV3-1/TRBV3-2 | . | 17
CASSKTGASSYNEQFF | TGTGCCAGCAGTAAAACAGGGGCCAGCTCCTACAATGAGCAGTTCTTC | TRBD1 | TRBJ2-1 | TRBV28 | . | 16
CASSVDIRVGNTIYF | TGTGCCAGCAGCGTAGATATCAGGGTTGGAAACACCATATATTTT | . | TRBJ1-3 | TRBV9 | . | 15
CASSLELVGNEQFF | TGTGCCAGCAGCTTAGAACTAGTGGGCAATGAGCAGTTCTTC | . | TRBJ2-1 | TRBV7-8 | . | 14
CASSLAGTGGRSPLHF | TGCGCCAGCAGCTTGGCCGGGACAGGGGGCCGGTCACCCCTCCACTTT | TRBD1 | TRBJ1-6 | TRBV5-1 | . | 16
CASSIESQGDEQYF | TGTGCCAGCAGCATCGAATCACAGGGCGACGAGCAGTACTTC | . | TRBJ2-7 | TRBV5-4 | . | 14
CASSLLRDRSNYGYTF | TGTGCCAGCTCGCTTCTCCGGGACAGGTCTAACTATGGCTACACCTTC | TRBD1 | TRBJ1-2 | TRBV18 | few | 16
CSVPTSGSRDEQFF | TGCAGCGTTCCGACTAGCGGGAGTCGGGATGAGCAGTTCTTC | TRBD2 | TRBJ2-1 | TRBV29-1 | . | 14
CASSEYGVNTEAFF | TGTGCCAGCAGTGAATACGGGGTTAACACTGAAGCTTTCTTT | . | TRBJ1-1 | TRBV2 | . | 14
CASAAGGTEAFF | TGTGCCAGCGCTGCAGGGGGCACTGAAGCTTTCTTT | TRBD1 | TRBJ1-1 | TRBV6-5 | . | 12
CASSELRNSGNTIYF | TGTGCCAGCAGTGAGCTCAGGAACTCTGGAAACACCATATATTTT | . | TRBJ1-3 | TRBV2 | once | 15
CASSSQGGAEAFF | TGTGCCAGCAGCTCACAGGGAGGGGCTGAAGCTTTCTTT | . | TRBJ1-1 | TRBV13 | . | 13
CASSRDRTYEQYF | TGTGCCAGCTCAAGGGACAGAACCTACGAGCAGTACTTC | TRBD1 | TRBJ2-7 | TRBV18 | . | 13
CASSRQENTEAFF | TGTGCCAGCAGCCGACAGGAGAACACTGAAGCTTTCTTT | . | TRBJ1-1 | TRBV14 | . | 13
CAGDRGDLYEQYF | TGTGCCGGGGACAGGGGGGATCTCTACGAGCAGTACTTC | TRBD1 | TRBJ2-7 | TRBV2 | . | 13
CAISRQGEDYGYTF | TGTGCCATCAGCCGACAGGGGGAAGACTATGGCTACACCTTC | TRBD1 | TRBJ1-2 | TRBV10-3 | . | 14
CASSVLTGFGNTIYF | TGTGCCAGCAGCGTTTTGACAGGTTTTGGAAACACCATATATTTT | . | TRBJ1-3 | TRBV9 | . | 15
CASSFWPIF | TGTGCCAGCAGCTTTTGGCCGATCTTC | . | TRBJ1-2 | TRBV7-3 | . | 9
CASSLGRRNSPLHF | TGTGCCAGCAGCCTCGGCAGGAGGAATTCACCCCTCCACTTT | . | TRBJ1-6 | TRBV5-8 | . | 14
CASSSGYRGSGTEAFF | TGCGCCAGCAGCTCCGGTTATCGGGGTTCGGGGACTGAAGCTTTCTTT | . | TRBJ1-1 | TRBV5-1 | . | 16
CASSSAGQGGSPLHF | TGCGCCAGCAGCTCCGCCGGACAGGGGGGTTCACCCCTCCACTTT | TRBD1 | TRBJ1-6 | TRBV5-1 | once | 15
CASRGRGRGNTIYF | TGTGCCAGCAGGGGAAGGGGGAGAGGAAACACCATATATTTT | . | TRBJ1-3 | TRBV6-5 | . | 14
CASSGQNTGELFF | TGTGCCAGCAGCGGACAGAACACCGGGGAGCTGTTTTTT | . | TRBJ2-2 | TRBV9 | . | 13
CASSLQGMNTEAFF | TGTGCCAGCAGCTTGCAGGGAATGAACACTGAAGCTTTCTTT | . | TRBJ1-1 | TRBV7-2 | few | 14
CASGAAGLNTEAFF | TGTGCCAGCGGTGCTGCGGGACTGAACACTGAAGCTTTCTTT | . | TRBJ1-1 | TRBV7-2 | . | 14
CASSFQGDGYTF | TGCGCCAGCAGCTTCCAGGGGGATGGCTACACCTTC | TRBD1 | TRBJ1-2 | TRBV5-1 | . | 12
CASSAPGTSETQYF | TGTGCCAGCAGCGCACCTGGGACTTCAGAGACCCAGTACTTC | . | TRBJ2-5 | TRBV9 | . | 14
CASSIRTGEETQYF | TGTGCCAGCAGCATACGGACAGGGGAAGAGACCCAGTACTTC | TRBD1 | TRBJ2-5 | TRBV5-6 | . | 14
CAIRNGGFGYTF | TGTGCCATCAGGAACGGGGGGTTTGGCTACACCTTC | . | TRBJ1-2 | TRBV10-3 | . | 12
CASSDSGRGGNEQFF | TGTGCCAGCAGCGATAGCGGGAGAGGAGGCAATGAGCAGTTCTTC | TRBD2 | TRBJ2-1 | TRBV6-5 | once | 15
CASSLGGGAGELFF | TGTGCCAGCAGCTTAGGGGGGGGAGCCGGGGAGCTGTTTTTT | . | TRBJ2-2 | TRBV5-4 | . | 14